This T cell receptor (beta chain) was found in a study of T cells after yellow fever vaccination. This CDR3 has 12 residues. Germline V gene sequence: CDR1 WSHSY, CDR2 SAAADI. With 6 bases removed from V and 6 bases from J, the gap between germline ends came to 10 bases. There are many counts of this clonotype. Via MiXCR, TCRdb re-called the 5' RACE reads, giving one row per CDR3 protein. Of around 70,000 distinct CDR3 sequences listed, around 6.9% are singletons. The V call is TRBV10-2, the J call TRBJ2-3, with D perhaps matching TRBD1 or TRBD2 (5 bases each). The source is a man younger than 35 who received the YFV17D yellow fever vaccine. The sequencing here drew on CD8+ T cells sorted from PBMCs, taken around 5 days after the first yellow fever vaccination. The CDR3, as DNA: TGCGCCAGCAGCGGGGACCCGGATACGCAGTATTTT. Translated, it gives CASSGDPDTQYF.